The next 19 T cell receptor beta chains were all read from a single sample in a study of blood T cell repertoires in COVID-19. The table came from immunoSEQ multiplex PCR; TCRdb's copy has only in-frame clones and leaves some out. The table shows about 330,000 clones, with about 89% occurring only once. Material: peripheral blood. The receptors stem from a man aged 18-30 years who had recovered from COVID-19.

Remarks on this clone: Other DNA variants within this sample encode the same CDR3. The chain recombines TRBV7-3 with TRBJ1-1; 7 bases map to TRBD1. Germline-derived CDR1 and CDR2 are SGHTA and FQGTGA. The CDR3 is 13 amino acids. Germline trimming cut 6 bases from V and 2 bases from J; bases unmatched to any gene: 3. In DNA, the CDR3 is TGTGCCAGCAGTCGACAGGGAAACACTGAAGCTTTCTTT. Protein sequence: CASSRQGNTEAFF.

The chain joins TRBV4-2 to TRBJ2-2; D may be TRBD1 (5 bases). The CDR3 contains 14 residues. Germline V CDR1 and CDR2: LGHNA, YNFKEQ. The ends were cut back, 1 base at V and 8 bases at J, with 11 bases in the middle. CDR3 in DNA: TGTGCCAGCAGCCAAGGTGCAGGGTGGGGGGAGCTGTTTTTT. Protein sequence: CASSQGAGWGELFF.

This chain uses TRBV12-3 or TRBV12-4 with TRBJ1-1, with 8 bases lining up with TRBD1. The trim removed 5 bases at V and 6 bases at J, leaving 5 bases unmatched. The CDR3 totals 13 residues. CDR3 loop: CASSLDRASEAFF. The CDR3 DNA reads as TGTGCCAGCAGTCTGGACAGGGCATCTGAAGCTTTCTTT.

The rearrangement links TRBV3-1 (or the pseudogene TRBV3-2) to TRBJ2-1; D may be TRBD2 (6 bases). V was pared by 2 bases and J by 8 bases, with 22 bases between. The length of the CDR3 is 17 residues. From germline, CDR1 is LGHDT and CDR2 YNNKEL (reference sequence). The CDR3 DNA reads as TGTGCCAGCAGCCAACCCAAATTCGGGACTCGTGGCCATGAGCAGTTCTTC. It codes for CASSQPKFGTRGHEQFF.

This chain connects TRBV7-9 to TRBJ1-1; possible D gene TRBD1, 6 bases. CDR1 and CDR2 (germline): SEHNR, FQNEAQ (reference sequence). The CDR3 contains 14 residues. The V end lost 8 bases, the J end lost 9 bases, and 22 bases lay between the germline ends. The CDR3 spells CASFRPGGTQKAFF. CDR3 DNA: TGTGCCAGCTTTCGTCCCGGGGGGACACAAAAAGCTTTCTTT.

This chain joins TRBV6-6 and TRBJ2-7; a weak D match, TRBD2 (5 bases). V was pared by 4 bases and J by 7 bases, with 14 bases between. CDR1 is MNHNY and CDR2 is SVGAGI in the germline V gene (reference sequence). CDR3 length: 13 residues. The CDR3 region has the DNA TGTGCCAGCAGTTGGAGCGGCTCGGGTGAGCAGTACTTC. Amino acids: CASSWSGSGEQYF.

Written as DNA, the CDR3 is TGTGCCAGCAGGTACACTAGCGGGGGGGGAGCCTACAATGAGCAGTTCTTC. Amino acids: CASRYTSGGGAYNEQFF. The J gene is TRBJ2-1, the V gene TRBV2, with 13 bases identical to TRBD2. V was clipped by 6 bases and J by 2 bases; unmatched bases: 7. The CDR3 consists of 17 residues. Germline-derived CDR1 and CDR2 are SNHLY and FYNNEI.

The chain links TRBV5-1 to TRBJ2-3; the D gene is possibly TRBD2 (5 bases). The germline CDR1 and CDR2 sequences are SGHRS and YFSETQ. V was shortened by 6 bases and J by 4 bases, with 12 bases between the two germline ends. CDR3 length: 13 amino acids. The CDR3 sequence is CASKFGSADTQYF. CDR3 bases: TGCGCCAGCAAGTTTGGTAGCGCAGATACGCAGTATTTT.

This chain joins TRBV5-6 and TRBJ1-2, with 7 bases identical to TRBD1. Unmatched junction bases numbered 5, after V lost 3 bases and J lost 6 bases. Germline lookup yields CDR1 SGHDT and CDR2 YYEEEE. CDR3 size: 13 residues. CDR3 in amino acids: CASSYDRDNGYTF. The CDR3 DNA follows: TGTGCCAGCAGCTATGACAGGGATAATGGCTACACCTTC.

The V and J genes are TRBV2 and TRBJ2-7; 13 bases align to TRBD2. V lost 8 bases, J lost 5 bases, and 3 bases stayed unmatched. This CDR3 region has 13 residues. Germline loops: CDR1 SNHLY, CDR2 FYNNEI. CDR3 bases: TGTGCCAGCGGACTAGCGGGAGCCAACGAGCAGTACTTC. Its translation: CASGLAGANEQYF.

CDR3 bases: TGTGCCAGTAGTATAGTTCTTCTAGTGATACCCGGGGAGCTGTTTTTT. Its protein product is CASSIVLLVIPGELFF. This chain joins TRBV19 and TRBJ2-2; D gene unclear. The germline V and J ends were trimmed by 1 base and 6 bases, with 15 bases remaining between them. In germline, CDR1 is LNHDA, CDR2 SQIVND (reference sequence). The CDR3 contains 16 residues.

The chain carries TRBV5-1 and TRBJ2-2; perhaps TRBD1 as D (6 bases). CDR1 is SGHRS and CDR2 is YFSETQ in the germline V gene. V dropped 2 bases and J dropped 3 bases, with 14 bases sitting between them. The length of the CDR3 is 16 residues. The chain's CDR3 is CASSFSGTLDTGELFF. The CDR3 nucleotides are TGCGCCAGCAGCTTCTCCGGGACATTGGACACCGGGGAGCTGTTTTTT.

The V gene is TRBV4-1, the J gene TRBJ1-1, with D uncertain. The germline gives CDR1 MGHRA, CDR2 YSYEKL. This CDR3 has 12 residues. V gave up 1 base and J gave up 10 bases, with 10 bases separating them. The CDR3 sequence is CASSQGAMAAFF. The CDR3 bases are TGCGCCAGCAGCCAAGGGGCGATGGCAGCTTTCTTT.

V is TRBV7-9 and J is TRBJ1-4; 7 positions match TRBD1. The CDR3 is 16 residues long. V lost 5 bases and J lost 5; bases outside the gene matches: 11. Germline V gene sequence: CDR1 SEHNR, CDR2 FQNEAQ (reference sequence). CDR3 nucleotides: TGTGCCAGCAGCACAAGTGAGGACAGGTTAAATGAAAAACTGTTTTTT. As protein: CASSTSEDRLNEKLFF.

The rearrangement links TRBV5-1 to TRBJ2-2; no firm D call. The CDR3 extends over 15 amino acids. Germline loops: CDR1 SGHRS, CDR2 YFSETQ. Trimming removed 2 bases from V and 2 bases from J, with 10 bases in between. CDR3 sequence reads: CASSFDTTNTGELFF. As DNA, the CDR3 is TGCGCCAGCAGCTTTGACACGACCAACACCGGGGAGCTGTTTTTT.

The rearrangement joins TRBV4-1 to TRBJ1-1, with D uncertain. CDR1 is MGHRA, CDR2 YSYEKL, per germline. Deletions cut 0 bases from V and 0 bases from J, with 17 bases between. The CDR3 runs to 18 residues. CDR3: CASSQDASPGGVNTEAFF. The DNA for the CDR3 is TGCGCCAGCAGCCAAGATGCGTCACCCGGAGGCGTGAACACTGAAGCTTTCTTT.

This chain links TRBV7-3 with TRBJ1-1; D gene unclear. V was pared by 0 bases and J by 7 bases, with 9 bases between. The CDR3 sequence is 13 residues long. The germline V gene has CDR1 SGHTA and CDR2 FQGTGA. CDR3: CASSLTVADEAFF. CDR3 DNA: TGTGCCAGCAGCTTAACGGTCGCAGATGAAGCTTTCTTT.

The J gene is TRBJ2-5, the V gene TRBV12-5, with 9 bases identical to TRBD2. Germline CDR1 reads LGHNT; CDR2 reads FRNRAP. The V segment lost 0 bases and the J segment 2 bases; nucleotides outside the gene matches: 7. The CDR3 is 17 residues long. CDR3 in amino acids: CASGLVPSGLAQETQYF. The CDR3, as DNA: TGTGCTAGTGGTTTGGTGCCCTCGGGACTAGCTCAAGAGACCCAGTACTTC.

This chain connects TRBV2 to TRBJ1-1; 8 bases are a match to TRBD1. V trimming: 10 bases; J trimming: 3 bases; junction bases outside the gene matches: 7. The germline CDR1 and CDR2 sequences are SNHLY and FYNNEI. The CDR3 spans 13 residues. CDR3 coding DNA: TGTGCCACCTCGGGACAGGCTGACACTGAAGCTTTCTTT. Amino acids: CATSGQADTEAFF.